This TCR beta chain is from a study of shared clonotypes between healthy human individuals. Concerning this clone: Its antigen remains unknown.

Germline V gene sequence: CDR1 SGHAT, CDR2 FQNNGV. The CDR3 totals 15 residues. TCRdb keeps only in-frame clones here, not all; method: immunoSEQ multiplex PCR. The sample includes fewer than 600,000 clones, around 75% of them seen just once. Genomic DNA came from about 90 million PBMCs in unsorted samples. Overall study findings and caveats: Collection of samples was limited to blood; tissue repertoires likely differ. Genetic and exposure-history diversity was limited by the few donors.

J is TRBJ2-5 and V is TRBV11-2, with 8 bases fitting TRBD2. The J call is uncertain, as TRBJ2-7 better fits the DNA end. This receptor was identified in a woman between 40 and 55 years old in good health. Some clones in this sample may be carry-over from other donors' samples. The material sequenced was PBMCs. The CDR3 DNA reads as TGTGCCAGCAGCCTCACTAGCGGCTCAGGCTACGAGCAGTACTTC. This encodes CASSLTSGSGYEQYF.